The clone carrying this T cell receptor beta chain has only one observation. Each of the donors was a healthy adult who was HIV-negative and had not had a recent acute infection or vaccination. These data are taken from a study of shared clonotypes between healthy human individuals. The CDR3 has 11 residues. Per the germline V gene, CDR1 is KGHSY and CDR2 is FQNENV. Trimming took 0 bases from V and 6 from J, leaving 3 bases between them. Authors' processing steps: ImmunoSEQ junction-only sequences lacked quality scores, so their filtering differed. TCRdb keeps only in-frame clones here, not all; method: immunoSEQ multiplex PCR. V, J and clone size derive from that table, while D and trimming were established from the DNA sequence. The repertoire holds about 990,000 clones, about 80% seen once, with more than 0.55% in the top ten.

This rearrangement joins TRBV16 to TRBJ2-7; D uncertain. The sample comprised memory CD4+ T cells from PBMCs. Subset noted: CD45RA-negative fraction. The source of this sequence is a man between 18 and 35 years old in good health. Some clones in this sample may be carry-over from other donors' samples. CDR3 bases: TGTGCCAGCAGCCAATCCCGCGAGCAGTACTTC. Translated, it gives CASSQSREQYF. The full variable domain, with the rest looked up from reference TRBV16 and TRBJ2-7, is GEEVAQTPKHLVRGEGQKAKLYCAPIKGHSYVFWYQQVLKNEFKFLISFQNENVFDETGMPKERFSAKCLPNSPCSLEIQATKLEDSAVYFCASSQSREQYFGPGTRLTVT.